This TCR beta chain was sequenced during a study of blood T cell repertoires in COVID-19. Original analysis: Estimates of nucleated cell counts were drawn from the amplification of reference gene primers. Repertoires were generated with immunoSEQ multiplex PCR, while TCRdb's copy carries only in-frame clones and drops some. For V, J and clone size, that table is used; D and trimming come from the DNA. The sample consists of about 210,000 clones, over 75% of them appearing once. There are 13 residues in the CDR3. Trimming removed 3 bases from V and 3 bases from J, with 9 bases in between. Germline loops: CDR1 SNHLY, CDR2 FYNNEI.

The sequence was collected from a human donor in a cohort sampled during active COVID-19. The sequencing sample was made of peripheral blood. The chain uses TRBV2 and TRBJ2-7; D is unclear. CDR3 region: CASSEGFDYEQYF. The CDR3 nucleotides read TGTGCCAGCAGTGAGGGCTTTGACTACGAGCAGTACTTC.